This TCR beta chain was found in a study of identical twins. This CDR3 is built from 13 residues. With V trimmed by 4 bases and J by 3 bases, 0 bases remained unmatched. Germline CDR1 is ENHRY and CDR2 is SYGVKD. It was template switching that added a universal primer site, and there were unique molecular identifiers on the cDNA. TCRdb called the 5' RACE reads again in MiXCR, with one record for every CDR3 protein. The sample carries approximately 1.8 million distinct CDR3 sequences, about 30% recorded once. Sequencing input: cord blood. This chain uses TRBV10-3 with TRBJ2-4, with 7 bases fitting TRBD1. The receptor was isolated from a newborn girl in good health. The CDR3 bases are TGTGCCATCAGTGCAGGGGGCAAAAACATTCAGTACTTC. Protein product: CAISAGGKNIQYF.